Shown below are 16 T cell receptor beta chains from a single sample sequenced in a study of tissue T cells after allogeneic stem cell transplantation. Sequencing was performed with immunoSEQ multiplex PCR; in TCRdb, only in-frame clones are kept and a portion is missing. This table holds 7,500 to 10,000 clones, approximately 59% found once. The material sequenced was tissue from the ileum, taken at autopsy. These receptors all stem from a woman between 18 and 55 years old with breast cancer.

This rearrangement joins TRBV19 to TRBJ2-1; 9 positions match TRBD2. This CDR3 has 17 amino acids. Trimming at V came to 5 bases and at J to 3 bases, leaving 11 bases not matched to a gene. In germline, CDR1 is LNHDA, CDR2 SQIVND (reference sequence). CDR3 in amino acids: CASSDRRGAGGYNEQFF. CDR3 in DNA: TGTGCCAGTAGTGACCGTAGGGGAGCGGGAGGCTACAATGAGCAGTTCTTC.

Regarding this clone: This sample also contains other DNA sequences that code for the same CDR3. V gene TRBV30 combines with J gene TRBJ2-5; D gene unclear. This CDR3 is built from 11 residues. The ends were cut back, 2 bases at V and 4 bases at J, with 5 bases in the middle. Germline CDR1 is GTSNPN and CDR2 is SVGIG (reference sequence). CDR3 nucleotide sequence: TGTGCCTGGAGTCTCGGAGAGACCCAGTACTTC. Encoded protein: CAWSLGETQYF. Drawing the rest from reference TRBV30 and TRBJ2-5, the complete variable domain is SQTIHQWPATLVQPVGSPLSLECTVEGTSNPNLYWYRQAAGRGLQLLFYSVGIGQISSEVPQNLSASRPQDRQFILSSKKLLLSDSGFYLCAWSLGETQYFGPGTRLLVL.

The V call is TRBV11-2, the J call TRBJ1-3, with D uncertain. Trimming removed 3 bases from V and 2 bases from J, with 14 bases in between. CDR3 length: 16 amino acids. Germline V gene lookup returns CDR1 SGHAT and CDR2 FQNNGV. The CDR3 reads CASSFSLGSTGNTIYF. CDR3 nucleotides: TGTGCCAGCAGCTTTTCTCTGGGATCTACTGGAAACACCATATATTTT.

The chain has TRBV11-2 and TRBJ1-2; the match to TRBD1 covers 8 bases. The CDR3 consists of 18 residues. Trimming at V came to 2 bases and at J to 2 bases, leaving 13 bases not matched to a gene. Germline CDR1 reads SGHAT; CDR2 reads FQNNGV. The CDR3 coding sequence is TGTGCCAGCAGCTTACACCTAAATGAACGGGACAGGAACTATGGCTACACCTTC. It is translated as CASSLHLNERDRNYGYTF. Supplemented by reference TRBV11-2 and TRBJ1-2, the full variable domain reads EAGVAQSPRYKIIEKRQSVAFWCNPISGHATLYWYQQILGQGPKLLIQFQNNGVVDDSQLPKDRFSAERLKGVDSTLKIQPAKLEDSAVYLCASSLHLNERDRNYGYTFGSGTRLTVV.

This clone is termed medium-sized (0.01 to 0.1%). This rearrangement joins TRBV9 to TRBJ2-5; 9 bases align to TRBD1. The CDR3 is 16 amino acids. Germline V gives CDR1 SGDLS, CDR2 YYNGEE. The trim removed 2 bases at V and 4 bases at J, leaving 9 bases unmatched. Written as DNA, the CDR3 is TGTGCCAGCAGCGTCCGGACAGGGGCCTTGGGAGAGACCCAGTACTTC. This translates into CASSVRTGALGETQYF.

This chain links TRBV6-5 with TRBJ2-1; 12 bases are a match to TRBD2. Germline V gives CDR1 MNHEY, CDR2 SVGAGI. The V gene end was trimmed by 8 bases and the J gene end by 8 bases; junction bases not matched to a gene: 4. This CDR3 is built from 13 residues. The CDR3 loop is CASVPSGRDEQFF. CDR3 nucleotides: TGTGCCAGCGTCCCTAGCGGGAGGGATGAGCAGTTCTTC.

The chain joins TRBV9 to TRBJ2-2; D gene unclear. This CDR3 has 13 residues. Per the germline V gene, CDR1 is SGDLS and CDR2 is YYNGEE. V was pared by 0 bases and J by 5 bases, with 5 bases between. CDR3 sequence: CASSVALTGELFF. As DNA, the CDR3 is TGTGCCAGCAGCGTAGCTCTGACCGGGGAGCTGTTTTTT.

The CDR3 is CASSQVASVGELFF. CDR3 coding DNA: TGTGCCAGCAGCCAAGTCGCTAGCGTCGGGGAGCTGTTTTTT. The chain recombines TRBV4-2 with TRBJ2-2; possible D gene TRBD2, 6 bases. V was pared by 1 base and J by 7 bases, with 10 bases between. The V gene's germline CDR1 is LGHNA and CDR2 YNFKEQ. This CDR3 spans 14 amino acids.

The chain recombines TRBV19 with TRBJ1-1; perhaps TRBD1 as D (5 bases). The V gene lost 5 bases and the J gene lost 3 bases, with 13 bases spanning the gap. The germline CDR1 and CDR2 sequences are LNHDA and SQIVND (reference sequence). This CDR3 has 14 residues. The CDR3 DNA is TGTGCCAGTAGTTTGGGGGTGGCGGACACTGAAGCTTTCTTT. Protein product: CASSLGVADTEAFF.

The chain combines TRBV5-1 with TRBJ2-5; 9 nucleotides match TRBD2. The CDR3 is 14 residues long. Germline CDR1 is SGHRS and CDR2 is YFSETQ. V lost 3 bases, J lost 3 bases, and 3 bases stayed unmatched. This chain's CDR3 is CASSSGLAKETQYF. Written as DNA, the CDR3 is TGCGCCAGCAGCTCTGGACTAGCGAAAGAGACCCAGTACTTC.

The chain recombines TRBV19 with TRBJ2-6; D perhaps matches TRBD1 (6 bases). The CDR3 is 16 residues long. The V gene lost 3 bases and the J gene lost 0 bases, with 9 bases spanning the gap. Germline lookup yields CDR1 LNHDA and CDR2 SQIVND (reference sequence). The CDR3 sequence: CASSIGTISGANVLTF. CDR3 nucleotide sequence: TGTGCCAGTAGTATCGGGACAATCTCTGGGGCCAACGTCCTGACTTTC.

The chain links TRBV9 to TRBJ2-3; tentatively, D is TRBD2 (5 bases). The CDR3 contains 13 residues. Germline V lookup: CDR1 SGDLS, CDR2 YYNGEE. V lost 2 bases and J 8 bases, leaving 12 bases between the germline ends. CDR3 sequence reads: CASSVDLSGTQYF. DNA of the CDR3: TGTGCCAGCAGCGTTGACCTGAGCGGTACGCAGTATTTT.

The rearrangement joins TRBV21-1 to TRBJ1-1; the table calls TRBD1, which could not be checked here. TRBV21-1 represents a pseudogene. This CDR3 is built from 16 residues. Here the CDR3 reads CASSANSQGPEPEAFF. In DNA form, the CDR3 reads TGTGCCAGCAGCGCTAACTCACAGGGTCCTGAGCCTGAAGCTTTCTTT.

This clone was recorded a few times. This chain uses TRBV10-3 with TRBJ2-7; D may be TRBD1 (6 bases). The CDR3 is 16 amino acids. Germline CDR1 reads ENHRY; CDR2 reads SYGVKD. V was shortened by 8 bases and J by 5 bases, with 25 bases between the two germline ends. DNA of the CDR3: TGTGCCATCGCCCCCGATACCATACAGGGATCGGACGAGCAGTACTTC. As protein: CAIAPDTIQGSDEQYF.

This chain joins TRBV7-2 and TRBJ1-5, with 7 bases aligning to TRBD1. CDR1 is SGHTA and CDR2 is FQGNSA in the germline V gene. V trimming: 5 bases; J trimming: 6 bases; junction bases outside the gene matches: 7. The CDR3 extends over 14 amino acids. The CDR3 spells CASSPGGSGQPQHF. Written as DNA, the CDR3 is TGTGCCAGCAGCCCAGGGGGGTCAGGTCAGCCCCAGCATTTT.

The chain combines TRBV6-9 with TRBJ1-1; perhaps TRBD1 as D (5 bases). Looked up from germline, CDR1 is MNHGY and CDR2 is SVAAGI. The ends were cut back, 4 bases at V and 3 bases at J, with 21 bases in the middle. The CDR3 is 17 residues long. The CDR3 DNA reads TGTGCCAGCAGTTTCCCCGTGCAGGGTGGGGAGGACACTGAAGCTTTCTTT. Protein product: CASSFPVQGGEDTEAFF.